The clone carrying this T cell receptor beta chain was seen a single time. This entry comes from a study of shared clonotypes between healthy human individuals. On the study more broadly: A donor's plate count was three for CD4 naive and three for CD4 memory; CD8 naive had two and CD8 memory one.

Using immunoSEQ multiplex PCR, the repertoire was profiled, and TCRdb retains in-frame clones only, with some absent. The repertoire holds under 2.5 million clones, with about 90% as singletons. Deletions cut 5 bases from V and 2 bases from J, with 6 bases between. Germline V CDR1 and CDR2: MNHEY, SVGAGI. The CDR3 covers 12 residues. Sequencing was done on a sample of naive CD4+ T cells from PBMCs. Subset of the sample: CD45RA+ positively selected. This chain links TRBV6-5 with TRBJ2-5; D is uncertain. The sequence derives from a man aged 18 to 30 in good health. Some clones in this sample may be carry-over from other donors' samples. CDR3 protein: CASSRRQETQYF. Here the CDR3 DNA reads TGTGCCAGCAGTCGGCGACAAGAGACCCAGTACTTC.